The present entry profiles one TCR beta chain with its context. These data originate in a study of chemoradiotherapy in HPV16-positive cancers. V was trimmed by 3 bases and J by 8 bases, leaving 7 bases between them. Germline V gene sequence: CDR1 SGHVS, CDR2 FQNEAQ. The CDR3 spans 12 residues. The protocol was immunoSEQ multiplex PCR, while the TCRdb copy is restricted to in-frame clones and leaves out a portion. The sample contains more than 1,500 clones, just over 85% of which appear only once. This TCR derives from a human donor with HPV-associated anogenital cancer. Specimen: tumor tissue, collected from a patient who underwent chemoradiotherapy. This sequence joins TRBV7-8 and TRBJ1-4; D gene ambiguous. DNA for the CDR3: TGTGCCAGCAGCTTTAACCGGGAAAAACTGTTTTTT. This codes for CASSFNREKLFF.